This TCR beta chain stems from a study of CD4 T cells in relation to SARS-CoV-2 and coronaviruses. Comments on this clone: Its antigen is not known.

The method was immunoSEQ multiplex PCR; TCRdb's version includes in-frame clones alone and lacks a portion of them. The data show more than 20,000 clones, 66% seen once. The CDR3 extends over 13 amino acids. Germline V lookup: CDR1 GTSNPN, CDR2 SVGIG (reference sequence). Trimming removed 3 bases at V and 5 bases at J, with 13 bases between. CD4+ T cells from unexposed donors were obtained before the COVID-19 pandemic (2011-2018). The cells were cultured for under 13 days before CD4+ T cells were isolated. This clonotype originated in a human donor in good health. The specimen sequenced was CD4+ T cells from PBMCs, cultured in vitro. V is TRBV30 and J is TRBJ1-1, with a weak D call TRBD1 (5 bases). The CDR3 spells CAWRLAGRTEAFF. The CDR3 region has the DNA TGTGCCTGGAGGTTGGCAGGGAGGACTGAAGCTTTCTTT.